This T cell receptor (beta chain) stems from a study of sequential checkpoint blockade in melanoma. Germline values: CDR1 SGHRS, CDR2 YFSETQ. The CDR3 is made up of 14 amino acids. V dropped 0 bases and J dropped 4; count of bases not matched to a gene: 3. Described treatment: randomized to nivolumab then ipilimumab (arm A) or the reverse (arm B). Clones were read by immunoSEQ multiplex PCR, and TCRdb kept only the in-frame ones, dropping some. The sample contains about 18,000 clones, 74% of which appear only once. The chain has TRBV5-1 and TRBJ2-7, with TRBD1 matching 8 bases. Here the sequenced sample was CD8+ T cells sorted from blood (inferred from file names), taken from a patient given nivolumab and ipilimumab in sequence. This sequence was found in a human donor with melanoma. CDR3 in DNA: TGCGCCAGCAGCTTGGAGGACAGGGAATACGAGCAGTACTTC. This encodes CASSLEDREYEQYF.